The 2 T cell receptor beta chains presented below share a single source sample, sequenced in a study of T cells expressing NK-cell markers. TCRdb re-called the 5' RACE reads and shows each CDR3 protein once, DNA omitted. In total, the table holds 500,000 to 600,000 distinct CDR3 sequences. The specimen was blood T cells: a sorted CD56 or NKG2C T cell subset, CD4+ or CD8+ T cells, or bulk PBMC T cells (not recorded which). The receptors were sampled from a man aged 18 to 35 in good health.

This chain connects TRBV12-3 or TRBV12-4 to TRBJ1-2; checking the TCRdb D call of TRBD1 is not possible without DNA. The CDR3 loop spans 14 amino acids. CDR3 amino acids: CASHPRGNGDGYTF.

V usage is TRBV5-6 and J usage is TRBJ2-1; TCRdb's D call of TRBD2 is untestable without DNA. CDR1 is SGHDT, CDR2 YYEEEE, per germline. The CDR3 totals 16 residues. CDR3 amino acids: CASSLDRGLSYNEQFF.